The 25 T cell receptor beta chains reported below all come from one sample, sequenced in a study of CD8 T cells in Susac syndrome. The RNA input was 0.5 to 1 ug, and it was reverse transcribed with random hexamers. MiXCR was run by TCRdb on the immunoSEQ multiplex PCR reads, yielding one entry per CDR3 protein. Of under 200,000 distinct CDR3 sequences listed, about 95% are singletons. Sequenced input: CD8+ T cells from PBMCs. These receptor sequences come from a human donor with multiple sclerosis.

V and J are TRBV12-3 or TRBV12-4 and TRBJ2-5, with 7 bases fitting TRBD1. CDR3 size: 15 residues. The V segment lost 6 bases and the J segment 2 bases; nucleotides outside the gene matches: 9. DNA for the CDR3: TGTGCCAGCAGGCCCTCCGGGACAGTACAAGAGACCCAGTACTTC. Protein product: CASRPSGTVQETQYF.

CDR3 coding DNA: TGTGCCAGCAGCCAGATCGGGGCGCAGTATGGCTACACCTTC. Residues: CASSQIGAQYGYTF. The chain links TRBV11-2 to TRBJ1-2; D possibly corresponds to TRBD1 (5 bases). Per germline, CDR1 SGHAT and CDR2 FQNNGV. The ends were cut back, 5 bases at V and 5 bases at J, with 15 bases in the middle. The CDR3 sequence is 14 residues long.

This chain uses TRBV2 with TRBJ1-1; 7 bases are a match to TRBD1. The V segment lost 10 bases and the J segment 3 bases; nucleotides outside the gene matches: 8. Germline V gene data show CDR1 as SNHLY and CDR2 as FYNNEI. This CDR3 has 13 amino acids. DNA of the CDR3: TGTGCCATCAAACAGGGGCTACACACTGAAGCTTTCTTT. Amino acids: CAIKQGLHTEAFF.

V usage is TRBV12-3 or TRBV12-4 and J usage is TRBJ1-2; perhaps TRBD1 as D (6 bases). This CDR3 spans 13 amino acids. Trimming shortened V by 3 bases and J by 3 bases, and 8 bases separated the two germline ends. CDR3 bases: TGTGCCAGCAGTTTGCAGGGGCACTATGGCTACACCTTC. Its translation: CASSLQGHYGYTF.

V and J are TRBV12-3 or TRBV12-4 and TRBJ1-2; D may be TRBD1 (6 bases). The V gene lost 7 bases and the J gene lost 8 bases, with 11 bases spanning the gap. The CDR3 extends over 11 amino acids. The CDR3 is CASILQGGYTF. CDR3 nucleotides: TGTGCCAGCATCCTACAGGGAGGCTACACCTTC.

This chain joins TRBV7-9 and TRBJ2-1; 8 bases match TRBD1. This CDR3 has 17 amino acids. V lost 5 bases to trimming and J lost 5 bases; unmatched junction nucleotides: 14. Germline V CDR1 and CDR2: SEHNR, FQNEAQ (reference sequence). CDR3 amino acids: CASSHNPADREHNEQFF. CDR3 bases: TGTGCCAGCAGCCACAACCCCGCGGACAGGGAACACAATGAGCAGTTCTTC.

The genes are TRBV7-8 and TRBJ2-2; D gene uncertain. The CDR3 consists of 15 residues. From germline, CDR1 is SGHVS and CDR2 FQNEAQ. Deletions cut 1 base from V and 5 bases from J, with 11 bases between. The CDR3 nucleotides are TGTGCCAGCAGCTTAGTCGATCCAAGGACCGGGGAGCTGTTTTTT. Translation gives CASSLVDPRTGELFF.

Here the CDR3 reads CSAILDREFYEQYF. CDR3 coding DNA: TGCAGTGCTATTCTAGACAGGGAATTCTACGAGCAGTACTTC. The rearrangement joins TRBV20-1 to TRBJ2-7; 7 bases align to TRBD1. Trimming at V came to 4 bases and at J to 3 bases, leaving 9 bases not matched to a gene. CDR3 length: 14 residues. CDR1 and CDR2 from the germline V gene are DFQATT and SNEGSKA (reference sequence).

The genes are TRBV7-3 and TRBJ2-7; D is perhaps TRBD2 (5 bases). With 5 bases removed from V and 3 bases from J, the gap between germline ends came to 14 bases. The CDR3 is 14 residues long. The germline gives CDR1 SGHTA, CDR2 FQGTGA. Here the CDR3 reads CASSPGSSNYEQYF. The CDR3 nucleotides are TGTGCCAGCAGCCCCGGTTCTAGCAACTACGAGCAGTACTTC.

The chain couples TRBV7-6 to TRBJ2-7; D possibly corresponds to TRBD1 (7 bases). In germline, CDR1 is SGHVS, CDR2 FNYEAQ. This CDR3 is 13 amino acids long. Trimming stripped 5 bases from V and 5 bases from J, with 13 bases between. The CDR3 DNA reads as TGTGCCAGCAGCCCCAGGGGGGCTCACGAGCAGTACTTC. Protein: CASSPRGAHEQYF.

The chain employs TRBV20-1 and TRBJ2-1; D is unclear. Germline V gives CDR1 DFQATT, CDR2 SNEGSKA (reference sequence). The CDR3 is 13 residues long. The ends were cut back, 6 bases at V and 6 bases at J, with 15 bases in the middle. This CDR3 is CSAQTHSANEQFF. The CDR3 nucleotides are TGCAGTGCCCAGACCCACTCGGCCAATGAGCAGTTCTTC.

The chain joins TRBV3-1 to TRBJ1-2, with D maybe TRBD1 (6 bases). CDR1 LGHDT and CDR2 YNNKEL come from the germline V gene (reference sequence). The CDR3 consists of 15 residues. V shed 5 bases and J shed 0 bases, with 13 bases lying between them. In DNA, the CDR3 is TGTGCCAGCAGCTTACGAGGACAGCCTAACTATGGCTACACCTTC. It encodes CASSLRGQPNYGYTF.

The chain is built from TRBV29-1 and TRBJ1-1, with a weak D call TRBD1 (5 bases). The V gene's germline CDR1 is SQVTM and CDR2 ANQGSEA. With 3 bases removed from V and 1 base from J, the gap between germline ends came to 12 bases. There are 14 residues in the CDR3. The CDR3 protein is CSVESRGGNTEAFF. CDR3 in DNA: TGCAGCGTTGAGTCGCGGGGCGGGAACACTGAAGCTTTCTTT.

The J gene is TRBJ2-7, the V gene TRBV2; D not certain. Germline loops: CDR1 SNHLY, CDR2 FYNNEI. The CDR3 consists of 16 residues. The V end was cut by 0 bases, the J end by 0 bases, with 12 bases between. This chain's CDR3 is CASSEALGPSSYEQYF. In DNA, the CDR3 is TGTGCCAGCAGTGAAGCGTTGGGCCCGAGCTCCTACGAGCAGTACTTC.

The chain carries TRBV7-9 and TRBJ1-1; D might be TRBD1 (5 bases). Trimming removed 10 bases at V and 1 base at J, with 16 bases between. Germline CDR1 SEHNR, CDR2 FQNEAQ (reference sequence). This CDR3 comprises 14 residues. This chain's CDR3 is CATKRGDPNTEAFF. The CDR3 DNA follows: TGTGCCACCAAACGAGGGGACCCGAACACTGAAGCTTTCTTT.

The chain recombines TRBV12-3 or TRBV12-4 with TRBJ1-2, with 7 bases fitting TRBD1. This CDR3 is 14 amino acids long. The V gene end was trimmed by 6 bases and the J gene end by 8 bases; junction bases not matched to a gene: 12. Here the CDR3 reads CASRGRQGLEGYTF. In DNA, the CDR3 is TGTGCCAGCAGAGGCAGACAGGGCTTGGAGGGCTACACCTTC.

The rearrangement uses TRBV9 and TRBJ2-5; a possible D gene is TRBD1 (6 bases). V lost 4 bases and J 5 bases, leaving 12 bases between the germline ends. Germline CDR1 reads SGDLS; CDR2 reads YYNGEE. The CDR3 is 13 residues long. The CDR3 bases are TGTGCCAGCAGCTCCAGGGGTTTGGAGACCCAGTACTTC. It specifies CASSSRGLETQYF.

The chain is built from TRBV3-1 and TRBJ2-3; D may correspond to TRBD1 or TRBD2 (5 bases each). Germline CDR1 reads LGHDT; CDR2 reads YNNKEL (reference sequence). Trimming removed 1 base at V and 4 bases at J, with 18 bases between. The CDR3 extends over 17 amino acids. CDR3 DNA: TGTGCCAGCAGCCAAGGACCGGGACCCGCTGGCCCAGATACGCAGTATTTT. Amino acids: CASSQGPGPAGPDTQYF.

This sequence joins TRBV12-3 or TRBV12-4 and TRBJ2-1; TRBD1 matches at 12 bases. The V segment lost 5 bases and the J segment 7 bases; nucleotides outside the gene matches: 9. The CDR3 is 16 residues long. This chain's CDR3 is CASSTGTGGVGNEQFF. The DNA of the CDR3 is TGTGCCAGCAGTACCGGGACAGGGGGCGTTGGGAATGAGCAGTTCTTC.

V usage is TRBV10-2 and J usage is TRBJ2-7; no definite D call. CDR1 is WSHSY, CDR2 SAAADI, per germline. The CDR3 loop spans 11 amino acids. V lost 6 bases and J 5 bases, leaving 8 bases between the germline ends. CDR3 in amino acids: CASSPSDEQYF. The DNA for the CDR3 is TGCGCCAGCAGCCCGAGTGACGAGCAGTACTTC.

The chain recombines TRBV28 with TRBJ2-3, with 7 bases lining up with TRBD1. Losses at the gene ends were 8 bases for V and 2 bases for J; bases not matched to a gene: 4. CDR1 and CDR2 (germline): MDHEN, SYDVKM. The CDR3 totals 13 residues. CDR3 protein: CASRDSYTDTQYF. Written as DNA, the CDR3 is TGTGCCAGCCGGGACAGTTACACAGATACGCAGTATTTT.

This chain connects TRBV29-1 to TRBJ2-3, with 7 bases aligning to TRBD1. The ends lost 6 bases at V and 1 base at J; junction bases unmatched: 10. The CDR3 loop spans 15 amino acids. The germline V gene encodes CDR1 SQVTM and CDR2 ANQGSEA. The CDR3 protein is CSVDFLGGGTDTQYF. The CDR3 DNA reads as TGCAGCGTAGACTTTTTAGGGGGCGGCACAGATACGCAGTATTTT.

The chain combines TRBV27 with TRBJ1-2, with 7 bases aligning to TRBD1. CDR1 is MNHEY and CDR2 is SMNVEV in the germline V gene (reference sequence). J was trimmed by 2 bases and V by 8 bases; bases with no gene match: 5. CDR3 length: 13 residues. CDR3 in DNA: TGTGCCAGCTCTGACAGGGAAAACTATGGCTACACCTTC. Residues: CASSDRENYGYTF.

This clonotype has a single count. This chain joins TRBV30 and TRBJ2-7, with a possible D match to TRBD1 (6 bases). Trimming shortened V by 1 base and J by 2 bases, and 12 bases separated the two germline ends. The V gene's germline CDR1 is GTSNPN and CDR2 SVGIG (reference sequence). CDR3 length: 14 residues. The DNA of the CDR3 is TGTGCCTGGAGTGAGGCCAGGGGCCCCTACGAGCAGTACTTC. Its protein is CAWSEARGPYEQYF.

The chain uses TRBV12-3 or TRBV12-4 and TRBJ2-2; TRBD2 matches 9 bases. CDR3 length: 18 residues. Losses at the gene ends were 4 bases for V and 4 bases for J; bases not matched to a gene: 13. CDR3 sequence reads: CASSSRHPSGVTTGELFF. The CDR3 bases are TGTGCCAGCAGTTCCCGGCACCCTAGCGGGGTTACCACCGGGGAGCTGTTTTTT.